The 2 T cell receptor beta chains below all came from one sample that was sequenced in a study of regulatory T cells. Whole-study findings and limits: Hydrophobic residues at CDR3 positions 6 and 7 were enriched in conventional CD4+ T cells of CD3G-deficient patients.

The primer mix had 52 TRBV and 13 TRBJ primers. Profiling relied on immunoSEQ multiplex PCR, and the TCRdb table lists in-frame clones only, not all of them. Here the sample spans 20,000 to 25,000 clones, 88% being singletons. Their antigens remain unidentified. Sequencing input: conventional CD4+ T cells sorted from blood. Source of these receptors: a child under 18 with CD3G deficiency.

The rearrangement links TRBV27 to TRBJ1-5; D unclear. Trimming took off 3 bases at V and 2 bases at J, with 5 bases between the two ends. The CDR3 contains 13 residues. Looked up from germline, CDR1 is MNHEY and CDR2 is SMNVEV (reference sequence). The CDR3 region is CASSFDRNQPQHF. The CDR3 DNA follows: TGTGCCAGCAGTTTCGATCGCAATCAGCCCCAGCATTTT.

In its sample, this clone was seen a few times. The chain links TRBV7-2 to TRBJ2-1; D is uncertain. Trimming took 2 bases from V and 5 from J, leaving 13 bases between them. CDR3 length equals 15 residues. Germline V CDR1 and CDR2: SGHTA, FQGNSA. CDR3: CASSLNRNHHNEQFF. The DNA of the CDR3 is TGTGCCAGCAGCTTAAATCGGAACCACCACAATGAGCAGTTCTTC.